This T cell receptor (beta chain) was documented in a study of CD8 T cells in Susac syndrome (dated 2019 in TCRdb). As for the study more broadly: Among the sequenced Susac syndrome patients, more than five had clinically active disease and about 8 were in clinical remission. At blood withdrawal, Susac syndrome patients were either therapy-naive, taking corticosteroids (in some cases with IVIg as well), or taking IVIg alone. Whether CD8+ T cell activation and differentiation in Susac syndrome was antigen driven was tested using repertoire sequencing.

V is cut by 8 bases and J by 1 base, and the space between the germline ends is 12 bases. The CDR3 goes from the cysteine to the phenylalanine over 14 residues. This entry keeps only the CDR3 DNA: 42 bases, framed from base 1. The germline V gene (reference sequence) yields MNHEY for CDR1 and SMNVEV for CDR2. RNA was extracted with the RNeasy kit and roughly 0.5 to 1 ug was reverse transcribed using random hexamers. The immunoSEQ multiplex PCR assay, covering 54 Vbeta and 13 Jbeta segments, was used to amplify TCR beta CDR3 regions. PCR amplification bias was corrected by using a synthetic template baseline for primer optimization and computational correction. As for how the authors treated the data: Only productive sequences were kept, with reads annotated to V, D and J genes according to IMGT and analyzed in immunoSEQ Analyzer. To calculate clonality, Shannon entropy was normalized by log2 of the number of productive unique sequences and then subtracted from one. For each patient and control, public and private clones were evaluated among the 100 most prevalent clones. A clone was defined as Susac-specific if it was absent from the healthy and MS cohorts, from 1052 published viral clones and from other ImmuneACCESS disease sequences. In-frame beta chains were kept once TCRdb had trimmed the public reads at Q25 with fastp and called clones with MiXCR. Rows with a matching CDR3 protein are joined into one entry that keeps the most common DNA and genes. The V and J calls reflect TCRdb's pipeline rather than the authors' work. The sample profile shows about 140,000 distinct CDR3 sequences; approximately 95% of them were found once. The ten top clones hold 0.13% to 0.15% of the sample.

Peripheral blood CD8+ and CD4+ T cells from healthy donors, Susac syndrome patients and multiple sclerosis patients were profiled using high-throughput TCR beta sequencing. Susac syndrome patients met recently defined diagnostic criteria for definite or probable disease. Bulk CD8+ and CD4+ T cells were purified by magnetic negative isolation, whereas CD8+ TEMRA cells were enriched by FACS. Blood was collected in EDTA tubes and processed within 24 hours, with PBMCs isolated through density gradient centrifugation. PBMCs destined for TCR sequencing were cryopreserved in liquid nitrogen and later thawed in a 37 °C water bath. The sorted or isolated CD4+, CD8+ and CD8+ TEMRA cells had a purity of 90% or higher. Study-wide conclusions, independent of this receptor: No clonal expansion was detected in the CD4+ T cell repertoire of Susac syndrome patients. The number of individuals in the TCR sequencing and HLA analysis was recognized as being relatively small.

With regard to this clonotype: The antigen it recognizes is unknown. No qualities accompany the bases; no much larger clone lies one base away.

This sequence uses TRBV27 and TRBJ1-5, and possibly TRBD1, on 6 matching bases. The sample was CD4+ T cells from PBMCs. The TCR originated in a human donor with Susac syndrome. The CDR3 has the sequence CASGAGQSNQPQHF. The DNA sequence is given as TGTGCCAGCGGAGCCGGACAGAGCAATCAGCCCCAGCATTTT.